The 32 T cell receptor beta chains below all came from one sample that was sequenced in a study of T cell responses to AZD1222 COVID-19 vaccine. The protocol was immunoSEQ multiplex PCR, while the TCRdb copy is restricted to in-frame clones and leaves out a portion. The sample holds about 140,000 clones, just over 90% seen once. Sequences were derived from peripheral blood, sampled on day 0 of MenACWY control vaccination. These receptors were obtained from an adult in good health.

This rearrangement joins TRBV15 to TRBJ1-2, with 7 bases fitting TRBD1. The CDR3 is 14 amino acids. V shed 5 bases and J 2 bases; nucleotides not matched to a gene: 5. CDR1 LNHNV and CDR2 YYDKDF come from the germline V gene (reference sequence). Here the CDR3 reads CATSGKGQNYGYTF. The CDR3 coding sequence is TGTGCCACCAGCGGGAAGGGACAGAACTATGGCTACACCTTC.

The chain uses TRBV2 and TRBJ2-7, with D hard to call. V was pared by 4 bases and J by 0 bases, with 13 bases between. CDR1 and CDR2 from the germline V gene are SNHLY and FYNNEI. The CDR3 consists of 15 residues. The CDR3 DNA follows: TGTGCCAGCAGTGGTGAGGATACAGCCTCCTACGAGCAGTACTTC. Translated: CASSGEDTASYEQYF.

The CDR3 loop is CASSPPYLSSGGLRSYEQYF. In nucleotides, the CDR3 is TGTGCCAGCAGCCCTCCTTACCTATCCTCAGGGGGACTTAGGTCCTACGAGCAGTACTTC. This rearrangement joins TRBV28 to TRBJ2-7; D may be TRBD1 (7 bases). CDR3 length: 20 residues. Looked up from germline, CDR1 is MDHEN and CDR2 is SYDVKM. The V end lost 6 bases, the J end lost 1 base, and 31 bases lay between the germline ends. Variable domain in full (rest from reference TRBV28 and TRBJ2-7): DVKVTQSSRYLVKRTGEKVFLECVQDMDHENMFWYRQDPGLGLRLIYFSYDVKMKEKGDIPEGYSVSREKKERFSLILESASTNQTSMYLCASSPPYLSSGGLRSYEQYFGPGTRLTVT.

The chain joins TRBV28 to TRBJ1-1; D possibly corresponds to TRBD1 (6 bases). The germline gives CDR1 MDHEN, CDR2 SYDVKM. This CDR3 has 13 residues. V shed 6 bases and J shed 4 bases, with 12 bases lying between them. The CDR3 bases are TGTGCCAGCAGGCAACAGGGAATCACTGAAGCTTTCTTT. Protein sequence: CASRQQGITEAFF.

The chain links TRBV21-1 to TRBJ2-1; TRBD2, the table's D call, was not compared with the DNA. TRBV21-1 is a documented pseudogene. The CDR3 consists of 12 residues. CDR3 sequence (DNA): TGTGCCAGGGCCGCTAGCGGGATTGAGCAGTTCTTC. Its protein product is CARAASGIEQFF.

V usage is TRBV5-5 and J usage is TRBJ1-5; D is perhaps TRBD1 (5 bases). Trimming left V 0 bases short and J 3 bases short, with 7 bases between. CDR1 and CDR2 (germline): SGHKS, YYEKEE (reference sequence). The CDR3 loop spans 14 amino acids. The DNA of the CDR3 is TGTGCCAGCAGCTTGGACAGGCCCAATCAGCCCCAGCATTTT. This gives the protein CASSLDRPNQPQHF.

The chain joins TRBV28 to TRBJ1-2; possible D gene TRBD1, 5 bases. V dropped 6 bases and J dropped 4 bases, with 12 bases sitting between them. CDR3 length: 13 residues. CDR1 is MDHEN, CDR2 SYDVKM, per germline. The CDR3 region has the DNA TGTGCCAGCAGACTCCCGGGGCTCTATGGCTACACCTTC. This codes for CASRLPGLYGYTF.

The genes are TRBV28 and TRBJ2-7, with 10 bases that match TRBD1. After removal of 10 bases from V and 5 bases from J, the junction contained 11 bases not matched to a gene. CDR3 length: 14 amino acids. CDR1 and CDR2 from the germline V gene are MDHEN and SYDVKM. CDR3 sequence (DNA): TGTGCCACCTCCGGGACAGGGGCGCTTGACGAGCAGTACTTC. Amino acid sequence: CATSGTGALDEQYF.

J is TRBJ1-4 and V is TRBV6-6; D remains unclear. Per germline, CDR1 MNHNY and CDR2 SVGAGI (reference sequence). This CDR3 spans 12 amino acids. Trimming pared 4 bases from V and 0 bases from J, leaving 0 bases between. CDR3 nucleotides: TGTGCCAGCAGTTCAACTAATGAAAAACTGTTTTTT. It translates to CASSSTNEKLFF.

V usage is TRBV2 and J usage is TRBJ1-5, with 8 nucleotides matching TRBD1. Germline V gene lookup returns CDR1 SNHLY and CDR2 FYNNEI. This CDR3 contains 16 residues. The V gene end was trimmed by 3 bases and the J gene end by 3 bases; junction bases not matched to a gene: 7. The CDR3 coding sequence is TGTGCCAGCAGTGATACAGGGGGTTGGAACAATCAGCCCCAGCATTTT. Protein: CASSDTGGWNNQPQHF.

CDR3 in amino acids: CASRQGGSSNQPQHF. The CDR3 DNA reads TGCGCCAGTCGACAGGGGGGAAGTAGCAATCAGCCCCAGCATTTT. This chain links TRBV4-1 with TRBJ1-5; 9 nucleotides agree with TRBD1. CDR1 is MGHRA, CDR2 YSYEKL, per germline. V lost 9 bases to trimming and J lost 0 bases; unmatched junction nucleotides: 6. This CDR3 is 15 amino acids long.

The J gene is TRBJ1-1, the V gene TRBV4-2, with TRBD1 identical over 8 bases. This CDR3 region has 14 residues. Germline trimming cut 3 bases from V and 3 bases from J; bases unmatched to any gene: 3. Germline CDR1 and CDR2: LGHNA and YNFKEQ. CDR3 sequence (DNA): TGTGCCAGCAGCCACCCGACAGGGGACACTGAAGCTTTCTTT. Amino acids: CASSHPTGDTEAFF.

This chain joins TRBV7-8 and TRBJ2-3; tentatively, D is TRBD1 (5 bases). In germline, CDR1 is SGHVS, CDR2 FQNEAQ. V was trimmed by 2 bases and J by 6 bases, leaving 9 bases between them. This CDR3 has 13 residues. The CDR3 DNA follows: TGTGCCAGCAGCTTATTTGGGGCGGATACGCAGTATTTT. This gives the protein CASSLFGADTQYF.

This clone came up once. The chain has TRBV6-1 and TRBJ1-2; unclear D gene. Germline CDR1 reads MNHNS; CDR2 reads SASEGT. V gave up 3 bases and J gave up 1 base, with 9 bases separating them. The CDR3 spans 14 residues. The CDR3 is CASSEFPRNYGYTF. Here the CDR3 DNA reads TGTGCCAGCAGTGAGTTCCCCCGTAACTATGGCTACACCTTC.

The rearrangement uses TRBV5-4 and TRBJ1-3; tentatively, D is TRBD1 (5 bases). V shed 0 bases and J shed 9 bases, with 16 bases lying between them. CDR1 is SGHNT, CDR2 YYREEE, per germline (reference sequence). The CDR3 extends over 15 amino acids. The chain's CDR3 is CASSLVTGTGSTIYF. Written as DNA, the CDR3 is TGTGCCAGCAGCTTGGTAACTGGGACTGGTAGCACCATATATTTT.

The J gene is TRBJ2-5, the V gene TRBV7-9; 8 nucleotides match TRBD2. J was trimmed by 4 bases and V by 2 bases; bases with no gene match: 3. The CDR3 is 14 residues long. From germline, CDR1 is SEHNR and CDR2 FQNEAQ (reference sequence). This chain's CDR3 is CASSLSLAGETQYF. Here the CDR3 DNA reads TGTGCCAGCAGCTTAAGTCTAGCGGGAGAGACCCAGTACTTC.

The V and J genes are TRBV20-1 and TRBJ1-1, with D unresolved. Germline V gene lookup returns CDR1 DFQATT and CDR2 SNEGSKA (reference sequence). The V end was cut by 1 base, the J end by 10 bases, with 10 bases between. The CDR3 consists of 11 residues. The CDR3 bases are TGCAGTGCTAGAGTCGGTGTTCCAGCTTTCTTT. This encodes CSARVGVPAFF.

In its sample, this clone was seen once. The rearrangement uses TRBV19 and TRBJ1-1, with a weak D call TRBD1 (5 bases). The germline V gene encodes CDR1 LNHDA and CDR2 SQIVND (reference sequence). The V gene lost 9 bases and the J gene lost 1 base, with 24 bases spanning the gap. The length of the CDR3 is 17 residues. The CDR3 bases are TGTGCCAGCATCAATATTGGGGGTTACAGAGCGAACACTGAAGCTTTCTTT. This sequence encodes CASINIGGYRANTEAFF.

J is TRBJ1-2 and V is TRBV6-4, with 7 bases that match TRBD1. This CDR3 region has 14 residues. Losses at the gene ends were 2 bases for V and 4 bases for J; bases not matched to a gene: 4. Per germline, CDR1 MRHNA and CDR2 SNTAGT. In DNA form, the CDR3 reads TGTGCCAGCAGTGACGGACAGGACCTCTATGGCTACACCTTC. Translating it yields CASSDGQDLYGYTF.

The V call is TRBV9, the J call TRBJ1-2; D is perhaps TRBD1 (5 bases). The CDR3 contains 14 residues. V dropped 0 bases and J dropped 8 bases, with 14 bases sitting between them. Germline V gene lookup returns CDR1 SGDLS and CDR2 YYNGEE. The CDR3 sequence is CASSVEAGTGGYTF. The DNA of the CDR3 is TGTGCCAGCAGCGTAGAGGCGGGGACTGGAGGCTACACCTTC.

J is TRBJ1-4 and V is TRBV4-3; the match to TRBD1 covers 8 bases. Per the germline V gene, CDR1 is LGHNA and CDR2 is YSLEER. The CDR3 totals 15 residues. V trimming: 4 bases; J trimming: 8 bases; junction bases outside the gene matches: 9. In DNA form, the CDR3 reads TGCGCCAGCAGCCGTACTAGGACAGGGCTGGAAAAACTGTTTTTT. It encodes CASSRTRTGLEKLFF.

The rearrangement uses TRBV14 and TRBJ1-2; maybe TRBD1 (5 bases). The CDR3 has 14 residues. Trimming shortened V by 4 bases and J by 2 bases, and 11 bases separated the two germline ends. Germline V gives CDR1 SGHDN, CDR2 FVKESK. The DNA for the CDR3 is TGTGCCAGCAGCCTTACGGGACGGAACTATGGCTACACCTTC. Its protein is CASSLTGRNYGYTF.

V gene TRBV12-2 combines with J gene TRBJ1-4. TRBV12-2 is designated a pseudogene. The CDR3 runs 17 residues. CDR3 protein: CASRLEAQVRAGEKLFF. For the CDR3, the DNA is TGTGCAAGTCGCTTAGAAGCCCAGGTTAGGGCCGGTGAAAAACTGTTTTTT.

The rearrangement uses TRBV6-2 or TRBV6-3 and TRBJ2-1; the D gene is possibly TRBD1 (7 bases). Trimming took 0 bases from V and 7 from J, leaving 13 bases between them. The CDR3 has 15 amino acids. Germline V gene lookup returns CDR1 MNHEY and CDR2 SVGEGT. The CDR3 DNA sequence: TGTGCCAGCAGTTACTCGATGGAGGGGGCGAATGAGCAGTTCTTC. As protein: CASSYSMEGANEQFF.

This chain links TRBV4-3 with TRBJ1-6; D gene ambiguous. Germline CDR1 and CDR2: LGHNA and YSLEER. Trimming removed 6 bases from V and 8 bases from J, with 11 bases in between. This CDR3 is 13 amino acids long. CDR3 loop: CASRQTLYSPLHF. DNA of the CDR3: TGCGCCAGCAGACAGACCCTATATTCACCCCTCCACTTT.

This sequence joins TRBV5-6 and TRBJ2-7, with a possible D match to TRBD2 (6 bases). The CDR3 is made up of 17 amino acids. V was clipped by 4 bases and J by 1 base, with 21 bases between them. In germline, CDR1 is SGHDT, CDR2 YYEEEE. In DNA, the CDR3 is TGTGCCAGCAGCGCTATCCGTGGAGGGCAACTTTCCTACGAGCAGTACTTC. This encodes CASSAIRGGQLSYEQYF.

The V and J genes are TRBV18 and TRBJ1-4, with D uncertain. CDR3 length: 16 amino acids. Germline V gene data show CDR1 as KGHSH and CDR2 as LQKENI. The V end lost 1 base, the J end lost 4 bases, and 13 bases lay between the germline ends. DNA for the CDR3: TGTGCCAGCTCACCACTCTCTACGGACTTTAATGAAAAACTGTTTTTT. Amino acids: CASSPLSTDFNEKLFF.

The chain has TRBV7-3 and TRBJ2-1; 7 bases are shared with TRBD2. In germline, CDR1 is SGHTA, CDR2 FQGTGA. V was pared by 2 bases and J by 2 bases, with 6 bases of the junction left unmatched. The CDR3 runs to 16 residues. The CDR3 spells CASSLLGGTTYNEQFF. The CDR3 DNA follows: TGTGCCAGCAGCTTACTAGGTGGGACTACCTACAATGAGCAGTTCTTC.

This chain joins TRBV5-4 and TRBJ1-1; 9 positions agree with TRBD1. V lost 2 bases, J lost 7 bases, and 3 bases stayed unmatched. CDR3 length: 13 residues. CDR1 and CDR2 from the germline V gene are SGHNT and YYREEE (reference sequence). The CDR3 DNA reads TGTGCCAGCAGCTTCCGGGACAGGGATGAAGCTTTCTTT. Protein: CASSFRDRDEAFF.

This clone was observed a single time. This chain joins TRBV5-8 and TRBJ1-5, with a possible D match to TRBD1 (5 bases). CDR3 length equals 12 residues. CDR1 SGHTS and CDR2 YDEGEE come from the germline V gene. V lost 8 bases to trimming and J lost 6 bases, with 12 bases between them. Here the CDR3 DNA reads TGTGCCAGGCCTATAAGGGGTCAGCCCCAGCATTTT. Its translation: CARPIRGQPQHF.

This rearrangement joins TRBV27 to TRBJ1-4; D not resolved. Germline CDR1 reads MNHEY; CDR2 reads SMNVEV (reference sequence). The CDR3 runs 16 residues. Trimming cost V 5 bases and J 7 bases, with 20 bases left between them. The CDR3 bases are TGTGCCAGCAGTCCCTACACGAACCCCGGCAGTGAAAAACTGTTTTTT. This translates into CASSPYTNPGSEKLFF.

The CDR3 nucleotides read TGTGCCAGCAGTTACGGCCAAGGGGGTATCTATGGCTACACCTTC. Its translation: CASSYGQGGIYGYTF. The chain employs TRBV6-2 or TRBV6-3 and TRBJ1-2; possible D gene TRBD1, 6 bases. The V gene lost 2 bases and the J gene lost 4 bases, with 14 bases spanning the gap. This CDR3 comprises 15 residues. In germline, CDR1 is MNHEY, CDR2 SVGEGT.